These T cell receptor beta chains were read from a single sample in a study of blood T cell repertoires in COVID-19. Produced via immunoSEQ multiplex PCR; TCRdb's table is partial and in-frame only. The sample shows 300,000 or so clones, 70% to 90% of them seen only once. Sequences were obtained from PBMCs or T cells enriched from blood (not recorded which). These TCRs come from a woman between 40 and 55 years old with acute COVID-19. Both conserved end residues are trimmed from each CDR3. D genes are given only for firm matches.

V,D,CDR3
TRBV5-1,-,ASSLLGADGELF
TRBV3-1/TRBV3-2,-,ASSSTGSRGSKNIQY
TRBV6-1,-,ASSVGTKGLWTNYGYT
TRBV21-1,-,GGGQGKQY
TRBV9,-,ASSVAGFSGNTIY
TRBV5-4,-,ASSLESFYGYT
TRBV6-5,-,ASSYEVNSPLH
TRBV5-1,TRBD2,ASSLEGTSGRNEQF
TRBV6-5,-,ASSYRAGPNTEAF
TRBV11-2,TRBD2,ASSFVSSGGVRDTQY
TRBV2,-,ASARLGEASSEQY
TRBV3-1/TRBV3-2,-,ASSQGGTYT
TRBV24-1,-,ATSAARVSGNTIY
TRBV28,-,ASSPGDAGRLDYT
TRBV9,TRBD2,ASSFSRGGSRLDNEQF
TRBV5-5,-,ASSLGGLLSSYEQY
TRBV11-2,TRBD1,ASSSDRAGATNEKLF
TRBV11-3,TRBD2,ASSLGLAGPRNFTDTQY
TRBV9,TRBD1,ASRSGQGGTGELF
TRBV5-6,TRBD1,ASSVAGTAEVGGYGYT
TRBV5-1,TRBD2,ASSFGLAGAGYNEQF
TRBV5-1,TRBD2,ASSLGTSEYNEQF
TRBV5-6,-,ASSWEVRNEQF
TRBV7-2,TRBD1,ASSLTGDNYGYT
TRBV7-8,TRBD1,ASSIRQGAGGNTIY
TRBV7-8,-,ASSREGRRVSEKLF
TRBV5-1,-,ASSLYGENNSPLH
TRBV3-1/TRBV3-2,TRBD2,ASTVSGGGAYEQY
TRBV27,-,ASSLRESGNNEQF
TRBV11-3,TRBD1,ASSLGAGQGQETQY
TRBV7-2,-,ASSSQPAGGQLPYGYT
TRBV27,TRBD2,ASSPGVSGGMGETQY
TRBV5-6,TRBD1,ASSLVRGRDNEQF
TRBV7-9,-,ASSPRLQGMNTEAF
TRBV19,-,ASSIKGDSNQPQH
TRBV25-1,TRBD1,ASSTPGTGAHEQF
TRBV7-6,TRBD1,ASSFGTGRYEQY
TRBV7-3,TRBD1,ASSLTSTGTANTGELF
TRBV13,-,ASSHPGAGLYNEQF
TRBV6-1,TRBD2,ASSGKRGATYNEQF
TRBV2,-,ATNTGNTEAF
TRBV2,TRBD1,ASRGTAYGYT
TRBV4-2,TRBD1,ASSRSGTGSGYT
TRBV20-1,-,SASSESLY
TRBV27,-,ASRRGPNTGELF
TRBV25-1,-,ASSLRQENSPLH
TRBV4-1,-,ASSVGGGKLNSPLH